This paragraph reports one T cell receptor (beta chain). The table lists this clone with a count of one. Its antigen is currently not known. There are no base qualities to consult, and no much larger clone falls within one base. TCRbeta CDR3 regions were amplified from genomic DNA using the immunoSEQ Assay, a bias-controlled multiplex PCR. On the authors' methods: The number of nucleated cells in each sample was estimated from the amplification of reference gene primers within the assay. To quantify the absolute abundance of each unique TCRbeta CDR3 rearrangement, sequence reads were collapsed and filtered. For each sample, productive Simpson clonality was calculated as the square root of Simpson's diversity index over productive rearrangements. This immuneACCESS table, as held by TCRdb, lists in-frame sequences with V and J called but not all clones. Of the missing ones, under half trace to an unresolved V gene in checked studies; the others have no known cause. The V and J calls and clone size come from that table; D and trimming were worked out from the DNA. The sample includes about 160,000 clones, with roughly 84% observed a single time. Of the sample, around 18% is held by the ten largest clones.

V sheds 4 bases and J sheds 0 bases, leaving 10 bases between their ends. The germline V gene encodes CDR1 SGHTA and CDR2 FQGNSA. The CDR3 contains 14 residues, cysteine and phenylalanine counted. The entry retains the CDR3 DNA only, 42 bases that are in frame from base 1. The record originates from a study of blood T cell repertoires in COVID-19 (dated by TCRdb to the early 2020s). In the study overall: Samples covering the acute and convalescent phases of COVID-19 were provided by collaborators in the United States, Italy and Spain. The material from the prospective study consisted of cDNA or gDNA derived from T cells, B-cell-depleted T cells, or PBMCs. Subjects who had been exposed to COVID-19, were actively infected with it, or had recovered from it provided the deeply sampled blood TCRbeta repertoires that made up the dataset. The repertoires were made available in a free public database intended to serve as a resource for research on the immune response to SARS-CoV-2. The samples were drawn from the first 160 participants of the ongoing ImmuneRACE study and from roughly 1,300 subjects provided by 6 global collaborators. Sample metadata almost always included a de-identified subject ID, COVID-19 status, age in years and sex. Where HLA class I and class II types were available, the types were taken from metadata supplied by the sample provider, not from assay-based typing. Overall results and qualifications from the work: Clinical and demographic metadata were provided uncurated, with the amount varying by source and participant.

In the prospective study, participants were roughly 18 to 100 years old, resided in about two dozen geographic areas of the United States, and were enrolled through a virtual design. Cohort assignment in the prospective study relied on participant-reported clinical history from a screening survey and a study questionnaire. Recovered participants in ImmuneRACE Cohort 3 were defined as having two consecutive negative NP/OP PCR tests, clearance from a healthcare professional, or resolution of symptoms. Each participant in the prospective study had whole blood, serum and a nasopharyngeal or oropharyngeal swab collected by mobile phlebotomists. Participants in the prospective study had the option to provide additional blood draws and questionnaires over a roughly 2-month period. Before DNA extraction, prospective study blood samples were shipped either frozen or at room temperature.

The rearrangement joined TRBV7-2 to TRBJ2-7; D gene: possibly TRBD1, on 6 matching bases. This clonotype was sampled from a man in his 60s who had recovered from COVID-19. The source material was PBMCs or T cells enriched from blood (not recorded which). The CDR3 sequence is CASSWTATSYEQYF. The nucleotides are TGTGCCAGCAGCTGGACAGCTACCTCCTACGAGCAGTACTTC.